This T cell receptor (beta chain) comes out of a study of blood T cell repertoires in COVID-19. In the original analysis: Researchers report that nucleated cell counts were estimated from reference gene primer amplification. Sequenced by immunoSEQ multiplex PCR; TCRdb stores in-frame clones only, minus some. The V and J calls and the clone size are those of that table, but D and trimming were determined from the DNA. The sample records 350,000 or so clones, about 86% being singletons. Per the germline V gene, CDR1 is LGHDT and CDR2 is YNNKEL (reference sequence). With V trimmed by 1 base and J by 4 bases, 2 bases remained unmatched. The CDR3 runs 14 residues. Assignments of participants to cohorts depended upon their own reported clinical history.

The clonotype comes from a middle-aged woman with acute COVID-19. Sequences were obtained from PBMCs or T cells enriched from blood (not recorded which). V usage is TRBV3-1 (or the pseudogene TRBV3-2) and J usage is TRBJ1-2, with TRBD1 matching 8 bases. CDR3 bases: TGTGCCAGCAGCCAAGGGACAGGGCTCTATGGCTACACCTTC. It yields the protein CASSQGTGLYGYTF.